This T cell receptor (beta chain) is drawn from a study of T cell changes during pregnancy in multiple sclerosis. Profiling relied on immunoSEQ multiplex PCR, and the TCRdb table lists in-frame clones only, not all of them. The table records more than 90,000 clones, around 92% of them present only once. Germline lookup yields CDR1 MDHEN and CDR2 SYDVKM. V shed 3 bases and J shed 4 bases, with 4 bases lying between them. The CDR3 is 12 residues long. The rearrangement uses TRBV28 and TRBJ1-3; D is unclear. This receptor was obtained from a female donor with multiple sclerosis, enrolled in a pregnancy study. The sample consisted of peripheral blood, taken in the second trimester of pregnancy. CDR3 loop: CASSFRGNTIYF. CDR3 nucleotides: TGTGCCAGCAGTTTTCGGGGAAACACCATATATTTT.